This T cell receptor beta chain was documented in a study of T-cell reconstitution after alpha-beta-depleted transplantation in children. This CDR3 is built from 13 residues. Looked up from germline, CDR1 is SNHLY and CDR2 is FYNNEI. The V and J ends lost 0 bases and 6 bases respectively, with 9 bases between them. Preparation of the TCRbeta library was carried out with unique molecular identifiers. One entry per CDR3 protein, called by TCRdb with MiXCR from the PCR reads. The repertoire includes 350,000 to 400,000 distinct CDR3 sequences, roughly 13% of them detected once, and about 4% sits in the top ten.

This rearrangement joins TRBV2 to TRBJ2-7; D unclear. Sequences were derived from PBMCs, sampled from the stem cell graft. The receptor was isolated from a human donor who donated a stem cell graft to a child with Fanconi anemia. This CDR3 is CASSEARTSEQYV. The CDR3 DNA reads TGTGCCAGCAGTGAAGCCAGGACGAGCGAGCAGTACGTC.